The source of this T cell receptor beta chain is a study of T cell responses to AZD1222 COVID-19 vaccine. Study results and caveats: CD4 TCRs associated with vaccination spanned spike, dominating at 160-218 and 743-854. Females made up more of the donors, who were largely white British, and clonal diversity may have come out too low. In the spike-specific TCR repertoire, nearly half reportedly target unmutated variant regions. No repertoire was sampled before or during the peak T cell response, only after it.

Profiling relied on immunoSEQ multiplex PCR, and the TCRdb table lists in-frame clones only, not all of them. The data contain 160,000 or so clones, roughly nine tenths of them seen just once; the ten biggest clones take up around 4.4%. This clone was counted a single time. Its specificity is not known. CDR1 is SGHRS and CDR2 is YFSETQ in the germline V gene. This CDR3 has 14 residues. Trimming cost V 0 bases and J 9 bases, with 13 bases left between them. The clonotype was recovered from an adult in good health. The chain recombines TRBV5-1 with TRBJ1-3, with D maybe TRBD1 (6 bases). This specimen consisted of peripheral blood, obtained on day 0 of MenACWY control vaccination. DNA of the CDR3: TGCGCCAGCAGCTTGGGGACAGTCCAAGGCACCATATATTTT. Translation: CASSLGTVQGTIYF.